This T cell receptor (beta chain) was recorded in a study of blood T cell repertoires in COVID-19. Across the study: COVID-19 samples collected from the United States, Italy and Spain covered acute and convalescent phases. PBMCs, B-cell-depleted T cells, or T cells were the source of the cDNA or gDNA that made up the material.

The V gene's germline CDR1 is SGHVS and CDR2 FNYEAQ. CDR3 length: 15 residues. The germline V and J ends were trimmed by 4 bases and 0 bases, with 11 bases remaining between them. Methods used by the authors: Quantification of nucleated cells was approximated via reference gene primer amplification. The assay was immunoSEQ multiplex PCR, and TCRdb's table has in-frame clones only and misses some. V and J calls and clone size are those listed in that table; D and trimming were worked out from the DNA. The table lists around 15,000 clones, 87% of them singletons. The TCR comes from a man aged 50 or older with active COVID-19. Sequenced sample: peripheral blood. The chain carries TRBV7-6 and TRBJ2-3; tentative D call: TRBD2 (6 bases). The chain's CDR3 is CASSSRLGSTDTQYF. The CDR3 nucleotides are TGTGCCAGCAGCTCCAGACTAGGCAGCACAGATACGCAGTATTTT.